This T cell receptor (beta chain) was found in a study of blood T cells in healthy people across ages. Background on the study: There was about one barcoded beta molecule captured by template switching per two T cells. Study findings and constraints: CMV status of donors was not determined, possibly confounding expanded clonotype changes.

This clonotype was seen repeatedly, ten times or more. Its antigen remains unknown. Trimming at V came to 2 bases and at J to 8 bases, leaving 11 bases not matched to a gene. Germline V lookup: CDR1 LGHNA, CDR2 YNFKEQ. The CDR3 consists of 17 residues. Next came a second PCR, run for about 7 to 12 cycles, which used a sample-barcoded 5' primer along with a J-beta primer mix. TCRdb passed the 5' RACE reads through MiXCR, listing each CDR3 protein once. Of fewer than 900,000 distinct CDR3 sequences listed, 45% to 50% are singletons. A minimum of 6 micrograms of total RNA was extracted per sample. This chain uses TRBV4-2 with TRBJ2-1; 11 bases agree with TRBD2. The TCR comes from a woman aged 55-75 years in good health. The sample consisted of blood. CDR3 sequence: CASSQPTIAGGPDEQFF. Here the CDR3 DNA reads TGTGCCAGCAGCCAACCCACTATAGCGGGAGGGCCGGATGAGCAGTTCTTC.